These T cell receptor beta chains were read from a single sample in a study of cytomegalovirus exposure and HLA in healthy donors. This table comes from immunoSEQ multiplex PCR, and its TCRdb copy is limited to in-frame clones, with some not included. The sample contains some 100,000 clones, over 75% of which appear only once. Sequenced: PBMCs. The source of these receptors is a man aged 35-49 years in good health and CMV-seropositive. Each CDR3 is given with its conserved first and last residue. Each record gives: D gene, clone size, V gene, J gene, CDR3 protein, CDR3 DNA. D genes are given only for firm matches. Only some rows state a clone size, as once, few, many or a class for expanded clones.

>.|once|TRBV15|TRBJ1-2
CATSRDLGGYGYTF
TGTGCCACCAGCAGAGATCTAGGCGGCTATGGCTACACCTTC
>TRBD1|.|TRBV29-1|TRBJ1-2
CSVEHRGNYGYTF
TGCAGCGTTGAGCACAGGGGCAACTATGGCTACACCTTC
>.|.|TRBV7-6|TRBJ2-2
CASSSGPGTGELFF
TGTGCCAGCAGCTCCGGTCCGGGAACCGGGGAGCTGTTTTTT
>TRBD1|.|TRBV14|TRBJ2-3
CASSSYLRGQGRDTQYF
TGTGCCAGCAGCTCCTATCTCCGAGGACAGGGTCGTGATACGCAGTATTTT
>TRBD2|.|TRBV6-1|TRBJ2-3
CASSEPGGGLQTQYF
TGTGCCAGCAGTGAACCCGGGGGGGGCCTACAAACGCAGTATTTT
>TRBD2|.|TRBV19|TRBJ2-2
CASSTRRTRPSQELFF
TGTGCCAGTAGTACCCGGCGGACTAGACCGTCACAAGAGCTGTTTTTT
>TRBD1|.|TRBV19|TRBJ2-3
CASSPPTGKGDTQYF
TGTGCCAGTAGTCCCCCGACAGGGAAAGGAGATACGCAGTATTTT
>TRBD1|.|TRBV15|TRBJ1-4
CATSRGQGGEKLFF
TGTGCCACCAGCAGGGGACAGGGTGGGGAAAAACTGTTTTTT
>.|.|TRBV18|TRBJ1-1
CASSPLLNTEAFF
TGTGCCAGCTCACCCCTCTTGAACACTGAAGCTTTCTTT
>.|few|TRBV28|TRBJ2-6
CASIRGGRAGANVLTF
TGTGCCAGTATCAGAGGGGGGAGGGCTGGGGCCAACGTCCTGACTTTC
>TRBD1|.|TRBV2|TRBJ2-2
CASSGFSIGGAITGELFF
TGTGCCAGCAGTGGGTTCAGTATAGGGGGCGCGATCACCGGGGAGCTGTTTTTT